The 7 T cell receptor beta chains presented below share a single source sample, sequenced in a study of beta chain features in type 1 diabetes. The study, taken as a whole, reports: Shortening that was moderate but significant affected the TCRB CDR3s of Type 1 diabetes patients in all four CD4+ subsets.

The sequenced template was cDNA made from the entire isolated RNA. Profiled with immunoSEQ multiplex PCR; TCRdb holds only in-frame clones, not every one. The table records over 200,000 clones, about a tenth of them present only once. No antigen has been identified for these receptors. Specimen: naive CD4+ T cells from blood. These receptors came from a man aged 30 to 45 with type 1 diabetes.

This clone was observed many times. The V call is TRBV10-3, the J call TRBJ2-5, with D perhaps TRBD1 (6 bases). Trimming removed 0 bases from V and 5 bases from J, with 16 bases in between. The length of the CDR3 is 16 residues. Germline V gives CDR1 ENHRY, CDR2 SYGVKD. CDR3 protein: CAISESTTGSRETQYF. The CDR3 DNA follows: TGTGCCATCAGTGAGTCGACTACAGGGTCTCGGGAGACCCAGTACTTC.

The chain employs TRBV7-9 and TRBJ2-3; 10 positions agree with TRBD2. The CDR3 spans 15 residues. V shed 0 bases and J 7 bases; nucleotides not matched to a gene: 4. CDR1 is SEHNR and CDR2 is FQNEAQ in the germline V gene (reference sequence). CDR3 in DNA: TGTGCCAGCAGCTTAGCGGCTAGCGGGGGACATACGCAGTATTTT. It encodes CASSLAASGGHTQYF.

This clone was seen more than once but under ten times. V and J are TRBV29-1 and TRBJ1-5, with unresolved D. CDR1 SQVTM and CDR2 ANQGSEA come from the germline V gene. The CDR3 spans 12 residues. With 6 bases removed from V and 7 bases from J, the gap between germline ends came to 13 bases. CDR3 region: CSVSGGGQPQHF. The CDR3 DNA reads TGCAGCGTCTCAGGTGGCGGGCAGCCCCAGCATTTT. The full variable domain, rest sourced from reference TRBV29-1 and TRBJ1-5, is SAVISQKPSRDICQRGTSLTIQCQVDSQVTMMFWYRQQPGQSLTLIATANQGSEATYESGFVIDKFPISRPNLTFSTLTVSNMSPEDSSIYLCSVSGGGQPQHFGDGTRLSIL.

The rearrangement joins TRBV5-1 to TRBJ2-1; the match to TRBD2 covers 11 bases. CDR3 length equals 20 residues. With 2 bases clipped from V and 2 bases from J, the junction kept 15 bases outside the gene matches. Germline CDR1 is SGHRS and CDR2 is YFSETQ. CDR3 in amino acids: CASSFISGTSGVLAYNEQFF. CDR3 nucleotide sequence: TGCGCCAGCAGCTTTATATCCGGGACTAGCGGTGTCCTTGCCTACAATGAGCAGTTCTTC.

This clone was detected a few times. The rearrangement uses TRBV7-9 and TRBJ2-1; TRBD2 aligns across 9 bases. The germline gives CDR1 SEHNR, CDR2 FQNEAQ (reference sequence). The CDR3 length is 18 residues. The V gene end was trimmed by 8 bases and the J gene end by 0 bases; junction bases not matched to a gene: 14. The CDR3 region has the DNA TGTGCCAGCGGGGGACTAGCCCGATTTGGAAGCTCCTACAATGAGCAGTTCTTC. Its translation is CASGGLARFGSSYNEQFF.

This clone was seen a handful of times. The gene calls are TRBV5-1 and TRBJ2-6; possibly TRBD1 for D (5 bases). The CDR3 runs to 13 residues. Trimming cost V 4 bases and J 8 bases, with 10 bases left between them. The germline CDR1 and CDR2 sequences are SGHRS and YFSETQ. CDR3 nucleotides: TGCGCCAGCAGCGCCAGGGAAACCAACGTCCTGACTTTC. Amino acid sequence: CASSARETNVLTF.

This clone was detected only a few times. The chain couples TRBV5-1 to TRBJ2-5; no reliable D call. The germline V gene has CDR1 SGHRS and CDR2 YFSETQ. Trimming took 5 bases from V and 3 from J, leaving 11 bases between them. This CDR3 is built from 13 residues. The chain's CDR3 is CASSPARKETQYF. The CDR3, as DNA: TGCGCCAGCAGTCCGGCCAGGAAAGAGACCCAGTACTTC. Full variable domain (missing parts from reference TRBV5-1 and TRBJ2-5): KAGVTQTPRYLIKTRGQQVTLSCSPISGHRSVSWYQQTPGQGLQFLFEYFSETQRNKGNFPGRFSGRQFSNSRSEMNVSTLELGDSALYLCASSPARKETQYFGPGTRLLVL.